Listed here are 9 T cell receptor beta chains from one sample, sequenced in a study of shared clonotypes between healthy human individuals. CD8 cells classed as naive were CD45RO-negative and positively selected for CCR7, excluding terminally differentiated effector memory CD45RA+ cells. Method: immunoSEQ multiplex PCR; TCRdb's copy keeps in-frame clones and lacks some. The table includes some 2 million clones, about 94% detected once. Material: naive CD8+ T cells sorted from blood. Every receptor here comes from a man younger than 35 in good health.

This clone was seen a single time. The V gene is TRBV7-9, the J gene TRBJ1-1; D ambiguous. Germline V gives CDR1 SEHNR, CDR2 FQNEAQ (reference sequence). V lost 1 base, J lost 1 base, and 13 bases lay in between. The CDR3 has 16 amino acids. CDR3 sequence: CASSLDAGVRNTEAFF. As DNA, the CDR3 is TGTGCCAGCAGCTTAGATGCAGGCGTGAGGAACACTGAAGCTTTCTTT.

The V and J genes are TRBV10-1 and TRBJ2-5; D might be TRBD2 (6 bases). CDR3 length: 14 amino acids. Trimming left V 3 bases short and J 1 base short, with 9 bases between. Germline lookup yields CDR1 WNHNN and CDR2 SYGVQD (reference sequence). The CDR3 DNA sequence: TGCGCCAGCAGTGATCCGGGAGCCCAAGAGACCCAGTACTTC. Protein product: CASSDPGAQETQYF.

The chain recombines TRBV7-2 with TRBJ2-3; no clear D gene. Germline lookup yields CDR1 SGHTA and CDR2 FQGNSA. The CDR3 extends over 11 amino acids. Trimming took off 2 bases at V and 5 bases at J, with 2 bases between the two ends. As DNA, the CDR3 is TGTGCCAGCAGCTTACAAGATACGCAGTATTTT. It codes for CASSLQDTQYF.

This CDR3 reads CAITGQGSSYNEQFF. CDR3 coding DNA: TGTGCCATCACCGGACAGGGGAGCTCCTACAATGAGCAGTTCTTC. This chain links TRBV10-3 with TRBJ2-1, with TRBD1 matching 9 bases. The V and J ends lost 7 bases and 0 bases, in that order; junction bases with no gene match: 4. Germline CDR1 is ENHRY and CDR2 is SYGVKD. The CDR3 length is 15 residues.

Only one count was recorded for this clone. V is TRBV27 and J is TRBJ2-2; 9 nucleotides match TRBD1. The CDR3 has 17 residues. V was pared by 4 bases and J by 1 base, with 7 bases of the junction left unmatched. CDR1 and CDR2 from the germline V gene are MNHEY and SMNVEV (reference sequence). The CDR3 reads CASSYLAGQGNTGELFF. CDR3 nucleotides: TGTGCCAGCAGTTATCTCGCGGGACAGGGGAACACCGGGGAGCTGTTTTTT.

The chain has TRBV4-1 and TRBJ1-4; 9 bases agree with TRBD1. There are 16 residues in the CDR3. V dropped 0 bases and J dropped 8; count of bases not matched to a gene: 7. Per the germline V gene, CDR1 is MGHRA and CDR2 is YSYEKL. The CDR3 nucleotides are TGCGCCAGCAGCCAAGAATGGACAGGGGTTGAAGAAAAACTGTTTTTT. Translation gives CASSQEWTGVEEKLFF.

This clone was recorded only once. This rearrangement joins TRBV27 to TRBJ2-1; 11 nucleotides match TRBD2. This CDR3 comprises 15 residues. J lost 4 bases, V lost 7 bases, and 6 bases had no gene match. Germline-derived CDR1 and CDR2 are MNHEY and SMNVEV (reference sequence). The DNA of the CDR3 is TGTGCCAGCACTATAGCGGGAGGGGGATACAATGAGCAGTTCTTC. Translating it yields CASTIAGGGYNEQFF.

As DNA, the CDR3 is TGTGCCAGCAGCTTACAGGGGAATTCACCCCTCCACTTT. It translates to CASSLQGNSPLHF. The chain is built from TRBV7-9 and TRBJ1-6, with a weak D call TRBD1 (6 bases). V lost 2 bases and J lost 7, with 6 bases in between. Germline CDR1 reads SEHNR; CDR2 reads FQNEAQ (reference sequence). The CDR3 loop spans 13 amino acids. Full variable domain (remainder filled in from reference TRBV7-9 and TRBJ1-6): DTGVSQNPRHKITKRGQNVTFRCDPISEHNRLYWYRQTLGQGPEFLTYFQNEAQLEKSRLLSDRFSAERPKGSFSTLEIQRTEQGDSAMYLCASSLQGNSPLHFGNGTRLTVT.

The rearrangement links TRBV4-2 to TRBJ2-7, with 11 nucleotides matching TRBD1. The J segment lost 0 bases and the V segment lost 4 bases, leaving 5 bases of the junction unmatched. This CDR3 spans 16 amino acids. Germline CDR1 reads LGHNA; CDR2 reads YNFKEQ. CDR3 sequence reads: CASSLFGTGGSYEQYF. In nucleotides, the CDR3 is TGTGCCAGCAGCCTCTTTGGGACAGGGGGCTCCTACGAGCAGTACTTC.